This is a list of T cell receptor beta chains from one sample in a study of PD-L1 blockade in urothelial cancer. Profiling relied on immunoSEQ multiplex PCR, and the TCRdb table lists in-frame clones only, not all of them. The sample carries roughly 67,000 clones, approximately 86% recorded once. Sequences were derived from PBMCs, sampled around atezolizumab (anti-PD-L1) treatment. The receptors come from a man aged 55 to 70 with urothelial cancer. Each CDR3 is given with its conserved first and last residue. The order of the fields is V gene, J gene, D gene, clone size, CDR3 length, CDR3 protein, CDR3 DNA. The D gene is left open where the match is weak. Clone size is shown for a subset of rows, as once, few, many or a class of expanded clone.

V: TRBV28; J: TRBJ2-7; D: -; size: -; length: 14; CDR3: CASRVTGGGHEQYF; DNA: TGTGCCAGCCGGGTAACTGGGGGCGGCCACGAGCAGTACTTC
V: TRBV19; J: TRBJ1-2; D: -; size: -; length: 13; CDR3: CASTPRGSYGYTF; DNA: TGTGCCAGTACCCCCCGCGGGAGTTATGGCTACACCTTC
V: TRBV19; J: TRBJ1-2; D: TRBD1; size: -; length: 14; CDR3: CASSPGTASYGYTF; DNA: TGTGCCAGTAGTCCCGGGACAGCTTCTTATGGCTACACCTTC
V: TRBV6-4; J: TRBJ2-3; D: TRBD1; size: -; length: 15; CDR3: CASSDGQGATDTQYF; DNA: TGTGCCAGCAGTGACGGGCAGGGGGCGACAGATACGCAGTATTTT
V: TRBV4-1; J: TRBJ2-5; D: TRBD2; size: -; length: 19; CDR3: CASSQDLAGAGGYQETQYF; DNA: TGCGCCAGCAGCCAAGATCTAGCGGGGGCCGGGGGGTACCAAGAGACCCAGTACTTC
V: TRBV7-2; J: TRBJ2-2; D: TRBD1; size: -; length: 14; CDR3: CASSQTGEGGELFF; DNA: TGTGCCAGCAGTCAAACAGGGGAAGGCGGGGAGCTGTTTTTT
V: TRBV6-4; J: TRBJ1-6; D: -; size: -; length: 15; CDR3: CASSEVAGDGAPLHF; DNA: TGTGCCAGCAGTGAGGTAGCGGGTGATGGGGCACCCCTCCACTTT
V: TRBV4-1; J: TRBJ2-7; D: TRBD2; size: -; length: 16; CDR3: CASSLLAGGPGDEQYF; DNA: TGCGCCAGCAGCCTCCTAGCGGGGGGCCCCGGGGACGAGCAGTACTTC
V: TRBV5-1; J: TRBJ2-2; D: -; size: -; length: 15; CDR3: CASSLFNMNTGELFF; DNA: TGCGCCAGCAGCTTGTTCAACATGAACACCGGGGAGCTGTTTTTT
V: TRBV6-5; J: TRBJ1-1; D: TRBD1; size: -; length: 14; CDR3: CASSLGQLATEAFF; DNA: TGTGCCAGCAGCTTGGGACAGTTGGCCACTGAAGCTTTCTTT
V: TRBV5-1; J: TRBJ1-4; D: -; size: -; length: 14; CDR3: CASSLQATNEKLFF; DNA: TGCGCCAGCAGCTTGCAGGCGACTAATGAAAAACTGTTTTTT
V: TRBV11-3; J: TRBJ2-3; D: TRBD1; size: -; length: 19; CDR3: CASSLDGLTGGELSDTQYF; DNA: TGTGCCAGCAGCTTAGATGGTTTGACAGGGGGCGAGTTATCAGATACGCAGTATTTT
V: TRBV11-2; J: TRBJ2-6; D: -; size: -; length: 15; CDR3: CASSFQGTGANVLTF; DNA: TGTGCCAGCAGCTTCCAGGGTACTGGGGCCAACGTCCTGACTTTC
V: TRBV30; J: TRBJ2-3; D: -; size: -; length: 14; CDR3: CAWSERGRADTQYF; DNA: TGTGCCTGGAGTGAACGGGGTAGGGCAGATACGCAGTATTTT
V: TRBV27; J: TRBJ2-7; D: TRBD1; size: -; length: 14; CDR3: CASTRDRRGYEQYF; DNA: TGTGCCAGCACAAGGGACAGGCGAGGGTACGAGCAGTACTTC
V: TRBV7-8; J: TRBJ2-3; D: -; size: -; length: 14; CDR3: CASSFLRNTDTQYF; DNA: TGTGCCAGCAGCTTCCTACGAAACACAGATACGCAGTATTTT
V: TRBV11-2; J: TRBJ2-3; D: -; size: -; length: 14; CDR3: CASTLSAGTDTQYF; DNA: TGTGCCAGCACCCTATCGGCAGGGACAGATACGCAGTATTTT
V: TRBV7-2; J: TRBJ2-1; D: TRBD1; size: -; length: 15; CDR3: CASSLGQETYNEQFF; DNA: TGTGCCAGCAGCTTGGGACAGGAGACCTACAATGAGCAGTTCTTC
V: TRBV20-1; J: TRBJ2-1; D: -; size: -; length: 11; CDR3: CSASDRGRKFF; DNA: TGCAGTGCTAGCGATAGGGGAAGAAAGTTCTTC
V: TRBV29-1; J: TRBJ2-4; D: TRBD1; size: -; length: 13; CDR3: CSVTDRGPDIQYF; DNA: TGCAGCGTCACCGACAGGGGCCCGGACATTCAGTACTTC
V: TRBV18; J: TRBJ2-1; D: TRBD2; size: -; length: 18; CDR3: CASSPPRRTSGGANEQFF; DNA: TGTGCCAGCTCACCTCCGCGTAGGACTAGCGGGGGGGCAAATGAGCAGTTCTTC
V: TRBV4-2; J: TRBJ1-2; D: -; size: -; length: 16; CDR3: CASSQDVPSGYYGYTF; DNA: TGTGCCAGCAGCCAAGACGTCCCCTCAGGGTACTATGGCTACACCTTC
V: TRBV30; J: TRBJ1-1; D: -; size: -; length: 16; CDR3: CAWIPWQGRVYTEAFF; DNA: TGTGCCTGGATTCCCTGGCAGGGCCGGGTTTACACTGAAGCTTTCTTT
V: TRBV19; J: TRBJ2-3; D: TRBD2; size: once; length: 16; CDR3: CASRSGGDYSTDTQYF; DNA: TGTGCCAGCCGTAGCGGGGGGGATTATAGCACAGATACGCAGTATTTT
V: TRBV6-6; J: TRBJ1-5; D: -; size: -; length: 15; CDR3: CASSYGTDSNQPQHF; DNA: TGTGCCAGCAGTTACGGTACAGATAGCAATCAGCCCCAGCATTTT
V: TRBV30; J: TRBJ1-2; D: TRBD1; size: once; length: 13; CDR3: CAWTGTVPYGYTF; DNA: TGTGCCTGGACCGGGACAGTCCCCTATGGCTACACCTTC
V: TRBV10-3; J: TRBJ2-4; D: -; size: -; length: 20; CDR3: CAISESVVLGQGKTKNIQYF; DNA: TGTGCCATCAGTGAGTCAGTAGTGTTGGGGCAGGGGAAGACCAAAAACATTCAGTACTTC
V: TRBV30; J: TRBJ1-6; D: -; size: -; length: 16; CDR3: CAWSNGRTAENSPLHF; DNA: TGTGCCTGGAGCAACGGAAGGACAGCCGAAAATTCACCCCTCCACTTT
V: TRBV5-8; J: TRBJ2-1; D: -; size: -; length: 15; CDR3: CASSLGRSSYNEQFF; DNA: TGTGCCAGCAGCTTGGGAAGGAGCTCCTACAATGAGCAGTTCTTC
V: TRBV6-5; J: TRBJ2-7; D: TRBD2; size: -; length: 14; CDR3: CASRPSGGPYEQYF; DNA: TGTGCCAGCAGACCCAGCGGGGGCCCCTACGAGCAGTACTTC
V: TRBV10-3; J: TRBJ1-1; D: -; size: -; length: 13; CDR3: CAIKAGINTEAFF; DNA: TGTGCCATCAAGGCAGGAATAAACACTGAAGCTTTCTTT
V: TRBV30; J: TRBJ1-5; D: -; size: few; length: 13; CDR3: CAWSRNGNQPQHF; DNA: TGTGCCTGGAGTCGGAACGGGAATCAGCCCCAGCATTTT
V: TRBV4-2; J: TRBJ2-5; D: TRBD2; size: once; length: 15; CDR3: CASSRLAGGQETQYF; DNA: TGTGCCAGCAGCCGCCTAGCGGGGGGGCAGGAGACCCAGTACTTC
V: TRBV27; J: TRBJ1-2; D: TRBD1; size: -; length: 14; CDR3: CASSLSGRGQGYTF; DNA: TGTGCCAGCAGTTTATCCGGCAGGGGGCAAGGCTACACCTTC
V: TRBV27; J: TRBJ1-5; D: -; size: -; length: 15; CDR3: CASSYRWASNQPQHF; DNA: TGTGCCAGCAGTTACCGGTGGGCCTCCAATCAGCCCCAGCATTTT
V: TRBV21-1; J: TRBJ2-5; D: -; size: -; length: 20; CDR3: CASSKGRGTSGFRGRETQYF; DNA: TGTGCCAGCAGCAAAGGGCGGGGCACCTCGGGCTTCCGCGGTCGAGAGACCCAGTACTTC
V: TRBV6-5; J: TRBJ1-1; D: -; size: -; length: 15; CDR3: CASSYSLYGDTEAFF; DNA: TGTGCCAGCAGTTACTCTCTGTACGGGGACACTGAAGCTTTCTTT
V: TRBV14; J: TRBJ2-1; D: TRBD2; size: -; length: 16; CDR3: CASSQGGTSGYNEQFF; DNA: TGTGCCAGCAGCCAAGGAGGGACTAGCGGTTACAATGAGCAGTTCTTC
V: TRBV5-1; J: TRBJ2-2; D: -; size: once; length: 16; CDR3: CASSVQGTANTGELFF; DNA: TGCGCCAGCAGTGTACAGGGTACGGCGAACACCGGGGAGCTGTTTTTT
V: TRBV5-5; J: TRBJ1-5; D: -; size: -; length: 17; CDR3: CASSLMGTGIRNQPQHF; DNA: TGTGCCAGCAGCTTGATGGGTACGGGAATCCGCAATCAGCCCCAGCATTTT
V: TRBV28; J: TRBJ2-7; D: -; size: -; length: 12; CDR3: CASSLEGYEQYF; DNA: TGTGCCAGCAGTTTAGAGGGTTACGAGCAGTACTTC
V: TRBV5-1; J: TRBJ2-5; D: TRBD2; size: -; length: 16; CDR3: CASSPGLAGIQETQYF; DNA: TGCGCCAGCAGCCCGGGACTAGCGGGAATCCAAGAGACCCAGTACTTC
V: TRBV28; J: TRBJ2-4; D: -; size: -; length: 18; CDR3: CASSSTLRRTEGRNIQYF; DNA: TGTGCCAGCAGTTCTACCCTGAGACGTACCGAAGGGAGAAACATTCAGTACTTC
V: TRBV5-1; J: TRBJ2-1; D: -; size: once; length: 13; CDR3: CASRTSPTNEQFF; DNA: TGCGCCAGCAGGACTAGTCCTACCAATGAGCAGTTCTTC
V: TRBV6-5; J: TRBJ1-4; D: -; size: few; length: 15; CDR3: CASSYARTVQEKLFF; DNA: TGTGCCAGCAGTTACGCCAGGACAGTCCAGGAAAAACTGTTTTTT
V: TRBV5-5; J: TRBJ1-1; D: TRBD1; size: -; length: 16; CDR3: CASSLYSGGSEQGAFF; DNA: TGTGCCAGCAGCTTGTATTCAGGGGGCTCGGAGCAGGGAGCTTTCTTT
V: TRBV9; J: TRBJ1-2; D: TRBD1; size: -; length: 18; CDR3: CASSVVNPPGQGAYGYTF; DNA: TGTGCCAGCAGCGTAGTTAATCCGCCGGGACAGGGGGCGTATGGCTACACCTTC
V: TRBV15; J: TRBJ2-5; D: -; size: -; length: 18; CDR3: CATSRDRSTGLTKETQYF; DNA: TGTGCCACCAGCAGAGATCGTAGTACAGGTCTTACCAAAGAGACCCAGTACTTC
V: TRBV7-4; J: TRBJ1-2; D: -; size: -; length: 14; CDR3: CASGRQVIYVCYTF; DNA: TGTGCCAGCGGCAGACAGGTGATCTATGTTTGCTACACCTTC
V: TRBV27; J: TRBJ2-7; D: TRBD1; size: once; length: 14; CDR3: CASSLSGQAYEQYF; DNA: TGTGCCAGCAGTTTATCGGGACAGGCCTACGAGCAGTACTTC
V: TRBV7-3; J: TRBJ1-1; D: -; size: -; length: 20; CDR3: CASSLRPTVILGNMNTEAFF; DNA: TGTGCCAGCAGCTTAAGACCGACTGTCATCCTAGGAAACATGAACACTGAAGCTTTCTTT
V: TRBV18; J: TRBJ2-5; D: -; size: -; length: 15; CDR3: CASSREKQYQETQYF; DNA: TGTGCCAGCTCAAGAGAGAAACAGTACCAAGAGACCCAGTACTTC